This TCR beta chain stems from a study of blood T cell repertoires in COVID-19. V was shortened by 8 bases and J by 2 bases, with 15 bases between the two germline ends. The V gene's germline CDR1 is MNHEY and CDR2 SVGAGI. This CDR3 has 14 residues. Sequencing used immunoSEQ multiplex PCR; TCRdb keeps in-frame clones, though not all of them. In the table there are around 230,000 clones, around 86% of which are singletons. This receptor was taken from a woman aged 55-69 years with active or convalescent COVID-19. The rearrangement joins TRBV6-5 to TRBJ1-1; D remains ambiguous. The sequencing sample was made of peripheral blood. The CDR3 region is CASAGSLKNTEAFF. CDR3 bases: TGTGCCAGCGCCGGGAGTTTGAAAAACACTGAAGCTTTCTTT.